A selection of T cell receptor beta chains follows, all from one sample in a study of cytomegalovirus exposure and HLA in healthy donors. The data were produced by immunoSEQ multiplex PCR, yet TCRdb's version contains in-frame clones alone and is incomplete. The sample has around 100,000 clones; 65% to 80% are singletons. The sample comprised PBMCs. These receptors were taken from a woman in her late teens or twenties in good health and CMV-seropositive. CDR3s include the opening cysteine and the closing phenylalanine or tryptophan. The order of the fields is CDR3 protein, J gene, V gene, clone size. The listing skips clone size in some rows; elsewhere it reads once, few, many or a size class.

CDR3aa: CASSLWGGPQHF
j_gene: TRBJ1-5
v_gene: TRBV27
abundance: NA

CDR3aa: CASSPPTGGTQYF
j_gene: TRBJ2-3
v_gene: TRBV18
abundance: NA

CDR3aa: CASKEGADYGYTF
j_gene: TRBJ1-2
v_gene: TRBV2
abundance: once

CDR3aa: CASSSAGGQKYNEQFF
j_gene: TRBJ2-1
v_gene: TRBV7-3
abundance: NA

CDR3aa: CATSIRTGKYEQYF
j_gene: TRBJ2-7
v_gene: TRBV15
abundance: NA

CDR3aa: CASRPRDYSSYEQYF
j_gene: TRBJ2-7
v_gene: TRBV19
abundance: few

CDR3aa: CASSGGLAGLKNTGELFF
j_gene: TRBJ2-2
v_gene: TRBV4-3
abundance: NA

CDR3aa: CATGGVSNQPQHF
j_gene: TRBJ1-5
v_gene: TRBV15
abundance: NA

CDR3aa: CASSLATGNHEKLFF
j_gene: TRBJ1-4
v_gene: TRBV5-4
abundance: few

CDR3aa: CASSYQTGGSTDTQYF
j_gene: TRBJ2-3
v_gene: TRBV28
abundance: few

CDR3aa: CASSLEGGGVHEQYF
j_gene: TRBJ2-7
v_gene: TRBV11-2
abundance: NA

CDR3aa: CASSLVVGERYEQYF
j_gene: TRBJ2-7
v_gene: TRBV7-2
abundance: NA

CDR3aa: CATSRAGQGYEQYF
j_gene: TRBJ2-7
v_gene: TRBV15
abundance: NA

CDR3aa: CAISPTGTSGRSTDTQYF
j_gene: TRBJ2-3
v_gene: TRBV10-3
abundance: NA

CDR3aa: CASSLELAGRNEQFF
j_gene: TRBJ2-1
v_gene: TRBV28
abundance: few

CDR3aa: CASSWDREGATGELFF
j_gene: TRBJ2-2
v_gene: TRBV5-8
abundance: NA

CDR3aa: CASSARVVQETQYF
j_gene: TRBJ2-5
v_gene: TRBV2
abundance: NA

CDR3aa: CASMGLAGGGDTQYF
j_gene: TRBJ2-3
v_gene: TRBV6-1
abundance: NA

CDR3aa: CASSPGVGGNQPQHF
j_gene: TRBJ1-5
v_gene: TRBV18
abundance: NA

CDR3aa: CASTASAGGYEQYF
j_gene: TRBJ2-7
v_gene: TRBV27
abundance: NA

CDR3aa: CASSPNRAEAGNTIYF
j_gene: TRBJ1-3
v_gene: TRBV18
abundance: NA

CDR3aa: CASSSSGSYNEQFF
j_gene: TRBJ2-1
v_gene: TRBV5-4
abundance: once

CDR3aa: CASIRGTANTEAFF
j_gene: TRBJ1-1
v_gene: TRBV7-8
abundance: NA

CDR3aa: CASSPRQGNNQPQHF
j_gene: TRBJ1-5
v_gene: TRBV27
abundance: once

CDR3aa: CASRTLYEQYF
j_gene: TRBJ2-7
v_gene: TRBV2
abundance: NA

CDR3aa: CASSEGAKAYGYTF
j_gene: TRBJ1-2
v_gene: TRBV25-1
abundance: medium-sized

CDR3aa: CAIAGTSGMETQYF
j_gene: TRBJ2-5
v_gene: TRBV10-3
abundance: NA

CDR3aa: CASSLAGQGGEAFF
j_gene: TRBJ1-1
v_gene: TRBV5-1
abundance: NA

CDR3aa: CASSIRAAGTYGYTF
j_gene: TRBJ1-2
v_gene: TRBV19
abundance: NA

CDR3aa: CASSRGQGSPFEAFF
j_gene: TRBJ1-1
v_gene: TRBV28
abundance: NA

CDR3aa: CASSFAGVHSPLHF
j_gene: TRBJ1-6
v_gene: TRBV27
abundance: NA

CDR3aa: CASSQDPTSGKKFQETQYF
j_gene: TRBJ2-5
v_gene: TRBV4-2
abundance: NA

CDR3aa: CASSLGGIGNNEQFF
j_gene: TRBJ2-1
v_gene: TRBV5-1
abundance: few

CDR3aa: CASSFAGISTEAFF
j_gene: TRBJ1-1
v_gene: TRBV16
abundance: NA

CDR3aa: CASSPRQGRGNNQPQHF
j_gene: TRBJ1-5
v_gene: TRBV7-2
abundance: once

CDR3aa: CASSFPGLAYEQYF
j_gene: TRBJ2-7
v_gene: TRBV5-6
abundance: medium-sized

CDR3aa: CASSFTGTGVNTGYTF
j_gene: TRBJ1-2
v_gene: TRBV7-2
abundance: NA

CDR3aa: CASFTGGNTEAFF
j_gene: TRBJ1-1
v_gene: TRBV18
abundance: NA

CDR3aa: CASSLANSGGWDTQYF
j_gene: TRBJ2-3
v_gene: TRBV5-6
abundance: NA

CDR3aa: CASSQGAGNEQYF
j_gene: TRBJ2-7
v_gene: TRBV4-1
abundance: NA

CDR3aa: CASSPGTSRETQYF
j_gene: TRBJ2-5
v_gene: TRBV11-2
abundance: once

CDR3aa: CASSSHTQGYEQYF
j_gene: TRBJ2-7
v_gene: TRBV7-9
abundance: NA

CDR3aa: CASSYPGQSYNEQFF
j_gene: TRBJ2-1
v_gene: TRBV5-4
abundance: NA

CDR3aa: CASSLGVGGRRETQYF
j_gene: TRBJ2-5
v_gene: TRBV7-9
abundance: once

CDR3aa: CASSLEGTGSLYEQYF
j_gene: NA
v_gene: TRBV5-1
abundance: NA

CDR3aa: CASSLGTPSGTRGYTF
j_gene: TRBJ1-2
v_gene: TRBV28
abundance: NA